Below are 13 T cell receptor beta chains sequenced from a single sample in a study of graft-versus-host responses after intestinal transplantation. Assay: immunoSEQ multiplex PCR; the TCRdb copy retains only in-frame clones and omits some. The top ten hold around 2.5% of the sample, which has about 48,000 clones, 80% to 95% seen once. No antigen has been assigned to these receptors. Sequencing was performed on unstimulated CD4+ T cells sorted from spleen or lymph node cells, taken before transplant. The receptors originated from a human donor who was the organ donor for an intestinal transplant.

V usage is TRBV7-9 and J usage is TRBJ1-2, with D perhaps TRBD1 (6 bases). The CDR3 spans 13 residues. Germline CDR1 is SEHNR and CDR2 is FQNEAQ (reference sequence). V was pared by 3 bases and J by 5 bases, with 10 bases between. CDR3 residues: CASSFRGLYGYTF. In nucleotides, the CDR3 is TGTGCCAGCAGCTTCAGGGGTCTTTATGGCTACACCTTC.

The chain combines TRBV6-5 with TRBJ1-4, with a tentative D call TRBD1 (5 bases). V gave up 3 bases and J gave up 5 bases, with 16 bases separating them. The CDR3 runs to 16 residues. Germline CDR1 and CDR2: MNHEY and SVGAGI. CDR3 nucleotides: TGTGCCAGCAGTTATGGACCAGGGAGCATAAATGAAAAACTGTTTTTT. This sequence encodes CASSYGPGSINEKLFF.

The chain recombines TRBV27 with TRBJ2-6; 7 nucleotides match TRBD1. Per germline, CDR1 MNHEY and CDR2 SMNVEV (reference sequence). With 8 bases clipped from V and 0 bases from J, the junction kept 10 bases outside the gene matches. This CDR3 has 17 amino acids. CDR3 amino acids: CASGRQGLSSGANVLTF. The CDR3 DNA sequence: TGTGCCAGCGGTAGACAGGGTCTTAGCTCTGGGGCCAACGTCCTGACTTTC.

The chain has TRBV5-1 and TRBJ2-7; D gene ambiguous. CDR3 size: 12 residues. Trimming removed 5 bases from V and 2 bases from J, with 8 bases in between. CDR1 and CDR2 (germline): SGHRS, YFSETQ. In DNA, the CDR3 is TGCGCCAGCAGTGACACCACCTACGAGCAGTACTTC. It encodes CASSDTTYEQYF.

The V gene is TRBV5-1, the J gene TRBJ2-7, with TRBD2 matching over 7 bases. The CDR3 is 16 residues long. After removal of 5 bases from V and 4 bases from J, the junction contained 15 bases not matched to a gene. Germline-derived CDR1 and CDR2 are SGHRS and YFSETQ. The CDR3 region has the DNA TGCGCCAGCAGACCGGAAGGGCTAGCGGTAATGTACGAGCAGTACTTC. Amino acid sequence: CASRPEGLAVMYEQYF.

The rearrangement joins TRBV10-3 to TRBJ2-7, with D possibly matching TRBD2 (6 bases). Trimming shortened V by 2 bases and J by 4 bases, and 9 bases separated the two germline ends. This CDR3 spans 13 amino acids. Per germline, CDR1 ENHRY and CDR2 SYGVKD. CDR3 in amino acids: CAISERGGYEQYF. CDR3 coding DNA: TGTGCCATCAGTGAGCGGGGAGGATACGAGCAGTACTTC.

In this sample, this clone turned up once. The V and J genes are TRBV11-3 and TRBJ2-7; D tentatively fits TRBD1 or TRBD2 (6 bases each). There are 14 residues in the CDR3. Trimming left V 1 base short and J 1 base short, with 8 bases between. The germline V gene has CDR1 SGHNT and CDR2 YENEEA. CDR3 in amino acids: CASSLGGASYEQYF. The CDR3 DNA follows: TGTGCCAGCAGCTTAGGGGGGGCATCCTACGAGCAGTACTTC.

This clone was recorded only once. This rearrangement joins TRBV4-1 to TRBJ2-1; D is possibly TRBD1 (7 bases). Germline lookup yields CDR1 MGHRA and CDR2 YSYEKL. V was trimmed by 1 base and J by 3 bases, leaving 13 bases between them. The CDR3 sequence is 16 residues long. The CDR3 DNA sequence: TGCGCCAGCAGCCAAGCTAGCAGGGGGGTCTACAATGAGCAGTTCTTC. Amino acid sequence: CASSQASRGVYNEQFF.

The V call is TRBV11-3, the J call TRBJ2-2; the D gene is possibly TRBD1 (5 bases). Germline CDR1 is SGHNT and CDR2 is YENEEA. CDR3 size: 16 residues. Trimming stripped 2 bases from V and 1 base from J, with 11 bases between. CDR3 DNA sequence: TGTGCCAGCAGCTTAAGTCACAGGATGAACACCGGGGAGCTGTTTTTT. It translates to CASSLSHRMNTGELFF.

The CDR3 DNA sequence: TGTGCCAGCAGTGCGATAACAGTCTCTGGGGCCAACGTCCTGACTTTC. Translation gives CASSAITVSGANVLTF. The rearrangement uses TRBV6-1 and TRBJ2-6, with D unresolved. Germline V gene data show CDR1 as MNHNS and CDR2 as SASEGT. CDR3 length: 16 residues. V shed 4 bases and J shed 0 bases, with 10 bases lying between them.

This clone was seen a single time. The rearrangement joins TRBV29-1 to TRBJ2-3; 16 nucleotides align to TRBD2. Trimming removed 6 bases from V and 7 bases from J; junction bases left unmatched: 10. Germline CDR1 is SQVTM and CDR2 is ANQGSEA. The CDR3 totals 16 residues. The CDR3 DNA reads as TGCAGCGTGGCTGCCGGGACTAGCGGGAGGGCACATACGCAGTATTTT. It is translated as CSVAAGTSGRAHTQYF.

This clone was picked up one time. In the same sample, other DNA sequences code for this CDR3. V usage is TRBV7-3 and J usage is TRBJ2-3; 10 nucleotides line up with TRBD2. Trimming took 2 bases from V and 4 from J; bases not matched to a gene: 3. The CDR3 is 15 amino acids. Germline V gene sequence: CDR1 SGHTA, CDR2 FQGTGA. The CDR3 reads CASSLGLAGADTQYF. The CDR3 coding sequence is TGTGCCAGCAGCTTAGGGCTAGCGGGAGCAGATACGCAGTATTTT.

The chain recombines TRBV9 with TRBJ2-1; TRBD1 agrees at 8 bases. This CDR3 is 16 amino acids long. Germline V lookup: CDR1 SGDLS, CDR2 YYNGEE. V shed 4 bases, J shed 4 bases, and the junction held 10 bases outside the gene matches. The CDR3 protein is CASSLEDRAVYNEQFF. The CDR3 DNA follows: TGTGCCAGCAGCTTAGAGGACAGGGCAGTTTACAATGAGCAGTTCTTC.